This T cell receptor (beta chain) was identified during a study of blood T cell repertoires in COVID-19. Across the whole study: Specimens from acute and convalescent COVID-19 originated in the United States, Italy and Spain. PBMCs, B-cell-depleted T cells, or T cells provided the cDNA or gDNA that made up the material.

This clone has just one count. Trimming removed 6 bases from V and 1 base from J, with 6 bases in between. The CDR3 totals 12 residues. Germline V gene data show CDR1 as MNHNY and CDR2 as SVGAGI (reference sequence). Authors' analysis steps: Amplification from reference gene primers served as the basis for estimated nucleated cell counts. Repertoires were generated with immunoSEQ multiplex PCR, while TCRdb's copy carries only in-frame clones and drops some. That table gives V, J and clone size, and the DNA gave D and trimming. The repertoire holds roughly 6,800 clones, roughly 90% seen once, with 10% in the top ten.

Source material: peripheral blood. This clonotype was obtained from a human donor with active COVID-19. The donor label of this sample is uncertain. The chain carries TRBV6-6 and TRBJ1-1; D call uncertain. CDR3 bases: TGTGCCAGCAGCGCGGGGAACACTGAAGCTTTCTTT. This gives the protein CASSAGNTEAFF.